The 25 T cell receptor beta chains below were found in one sample sequenced in a study of blood T cell repertoires in COVID-19. Clones were sequenced by immunoSEQ multiplex PCR, and TCRdb holds only the in-frame ones, with some missing. The profile covers 130,000 to 150,000 clones, with approximately 86% appearing a single time and under 3% taken by the ten largest. Material for sequencing was peripheral blood. All receptors derive from a middle-aged woman with active or convalescent COVID-19.

V and J are TRBV7-2 and TRBJ2-7; 12 bases line up with TRBD1. The CDR3 is made up of 15 amino acids. The germline V gene has CDR1 SGHTA and CDR2 FQGNSA. With V trimmed by 4 bases and J by 6 bases, 7 bases remained unmatched. This chain's CDR3 is CASSSVGQGASEQYF. CDR3 bases: TGTGCCAGCAGCTCAGTGGGACAGGGGGCCTCCGAGCAGTACTTC. Combining the CDR3 with reference TRBV7-2 and TRBJ2-7 gives the whole variable domain GAGVSQSPSNKVTEKGKDVELRCDPISGHTALYWYRQSLGQGLEFLIYFQGNSAPDKSGLPSDRFSAERTGGSVSTLTIQRTQQEDSAVYLCASSSVGQGASEQYFGPGTRLTVT.

The rearrangement links TRBV2 to TRBJ2-6, with D possibly TRBD1 on 5 matching bases. Deletions cut 7 bases from V and 5 bases from J, with 12 bases between. Germline V CDR1 and CDR2: SNHLY, FYNNEI. The CDR3 sequence is 14 residues long. The CDR3 sequence is CASTAGSRANVLTF. CDR3 coding DNA: TGTGCCAGCACCGCAGGGTCCCGGGCCAACGTCCTGACTTTC.

The chain carries TRBV18 and TRBJ1-2, with D hard to call. Deletions cut 5 bases from V and 2 bases from J, with 9 bases between. The CDR3 extends over 13 amino acids. Germline values: CDR1 KGHSH, CDR2 LQKENI. DNA for the CDR3: TGTGCCAGCTCAATTTCCCAAAACTATGGCTACACCTTC. Its protein is CASSISQNYGYTF.

This rearrangement joins TRBV7-2 to TRBJ1-2, with D hard to call. V lost 5 bases, J lost 2 bases, and 18 bases lay in between. Germline-derived CDR1 and CDR2 are SGHTA and FQGNSA. The CDR3 totals 16 residues. CDR3 DNA: TGTGCCAGCAGCGAGCGACGTACACCTGGAAACTATGGCTACACCTTC. It encodes CASSERRTPGNYGYTF.

The V and J genes are TRBV7-9 and TRBJ1-6; perhaps TRBD1 as D (5 bases). The germline CDR1 and CDR2 sequences are SEHNR and FQNEAQ (reference sequence). The CDR3 totals 15 residues. Trimming shortened V by 1 base and J by 5 bases, and 9 bases separated the two germline ends. The CDR3 coding sequence is TGTGCCAGCAGCTTAGTCAGGGTGGATAATTCACCCCTCCACTTT. This encodes CASSLVRVDNSPLHF.

The rearrangement links TRBV27 to TRBJ1-1, with D possibly TRBD1 on 6 matching bases. Between the trimmed V and J ends, which lost 5 bases and 4 bases, there was a span of 14 bases. Germline-derived CDR1 and CDR2 are MNHEY and SMNVEV (reference sequence). This CDR3 comprises 14 residues. The CDR3 DNA sequence: TGTGCCAGCAGTCTTGAGGGGGGGTTCACTGAAGCTTTCTTT. The encoded protein is CASSLEGGFTEAFF.

CDR3: CASSQDYGETEAFF. Written as DNA, the CDR3 is TGTGCCAGCAGCCAAGATTACGGGGAGACTGAAGCTTTCTTT. This chain connects TRBV3-1 (or the pseudogene TRBV3-2) to TRBJ1-1; unclear D gene. The CDR3 has 14 residues. V was clipped by 0 bases and J by 5 bases, with 10 bases between them. The germline V gene encodes CDR1 LGHDT and CDR2 YNNKEL (reference sequence).

This clone has only a few counts. The gene calls are TRBV5-1 and TRBJ1-5; no clear D gene. Trimming left V 0 bases short and J 5 bases short, with 6 bases between. The CDR3 totals 13 residues. Germline values: CDR1 SGHRS, CDR2 YFSETQ. The CDR3 loop reads CASSLVPDQPQHF. Here the CDR3 DNA reads TGCGCCAGCAGCTTGGTCCCAGATCAGCCCCAGCATTTT.

This chain links TRBV10-3 with TRBJ1-2; perhaps TRBD1 as D (5 bases). CDR3 size: 18 residues. CDR1 and CDR2 (germline): ENHRY, SYGVKD. Trimming removed 0 bases from V and 4 bases from J, with 21 bases in between. DNA for the CDR3: TGTGCCATCAGTGAGTCGCATCAGTCGGGGACTTCGGGCTATGGCTACACCTTC. Encoded protein: CAISESHQSGTSGYGYTF.

This chain links TRBV29-1 with TRBJ2-3, with 8 positions matching TRBD2. V gave up 6 bases and J gave up 11 bases; unmatched junction bases: 4. Germline CDR1 SQVTM, CDR2 ANQGSEA. The CDR3 has 10 amino acids. The CDR3 DNA reads TGCAGCGTCGGGGGGGTTGAGCAGTATTTT. Translation gives CSVGGVEQYF.

The sample holds one count of this clone. V is TRBV5-4 and J is TRBJ1-3, with D tentatively TRBD1 (5 bases). In germline, CDR1 is SGHNT, CDR2 YYREEE (reference sequence). Trimming left V 4 bases short and J 4 bases short, with 15 bases between. The CDR3 is 15 amino acids. The CDR3 reads CASSRAGLAGNTIYF. CDR3 nucleotide sequence: TGTGCCAGCAGCCGAGCGGGGCTCGCCGGAAACACCATATATTTT.

The CDR3 is CASSASGNRAKNIQYF. CDR3 nucleotides: TGTGCCAGCAGCGCCAGCGGGAACCGGGCCAAAAACATTCAGTACTTC. The chain uses TRBV7-2 and TRBJ2-4; 7 nucleotides line up with TRBD2. This CDR3 is built from 16 residues. Trimming at V came to 5 bases and at J to 1 base, leaving 8 bases not matched to a gene. Looked up from germline, CDR1 is SGHTA and CDR2 is FQGNSA.

This clone appeared a single time. The J gene is TRBJ2-3, the V gene TRBV29-1, with 12 bases aligning to TRBD2. The CDR3 is made up of 20 amino acids. CDR1 and CDR2 (germline): SQVTM, ANQGSEA. The trim removed 6 bases at V and 2 bases at J, leaving 21 bases unmatched. The CDR3, as DNA: TGCAGCGTGACCGGGACAGGGGCGATTCGGACTAGCGGGATCACAGATACGCAGTATTTT. Its protein product is CSVTGTGAIRTSGITDTQYF.

This rearrangement joins TRBV5-4 to TRBJ1-2, with TRBD1 matching 7 bases. This CDR3 region has 16 residues. Unmatched junction bases numbered 8, after V lost 0 bases and J lost 3 bases. Germline-derived CDR1 and CDR2 are SGHNT and YYREEE (reference sequence). The CDR3 DNA reads TGTGCCAGCAGCTTGGTGGGGACAGCCCCGTACTATGGCTACACCTTC. Protein sequence: CASSLVGTAPYYGYTF. Together with reference TRBV5-4 and TRBJ1-2, the CDR3 gives the full variable domain: ETGVTQSPTHLIKTRGQQVTLRCSSQSGHNTVSWYQQALGQGPQFIFQYYREEENGRGNFPPRFSGLQFPNYSSELNVNALELDDSALYLCASSLVGTAPYYGYTFGSGTRLTVV.

This clone was counted once. This chain links TRBV24-1 with TRBJ1-2, with 7 bases matching TRBD1. Germline V gene data show CDR1 as KGHDR and CDR2 as SFDVKD. V lost 4 bases to trimming and J lost 4 bases; unmatched junction nucleotides: 8. There are 15 residues in the CDR3. CDR3: CATSDPGQNLYGYTF. CDR3 in DNA: TGTGCCACCAGTGACCCGGGACAGAACCTCTATGGCTACACCTTC.

The chain is built from TRBV7-9 and TRBJ1-4; 10 bases align to TRBD1. Germline loops: CDR1 SEHNR, CDR2 FQNEAQ (reference sequence). This CDR3 is built from 17 residues. V lost 4 bases to trimming and J lost 5 bases; unmatched junction nucleotides: 10. CDR3 in amino acids: CASSYDRGRRTNEKLFF. In DNA form, the CDR3 reads TGTGCCAGCAGCTACGACAGGGGGCGCCGTACCAATGAAAAACTGTTTTTT.

V is TRBV30 and J is TRBJ1-5; 7 bases agree with TRBD1. V lost 2 bases, J lost 4 bases, and 2 bases stayed unmatched. Germline CDR1 GTSNPN, CDR2 SVGIG (reference sequence). CDR3 length equals 13 residues. The CDR3 loop reads CAWSRGQNQPQHF. CDR3 DNA sequence: TGTGCCTGGAGTAGGGGGCAAAATCAGCCCCAGCATTTT.

This chain connects TRBV30 to TRBJ2-3; the match to TRBD1 covers 7 bases. CDR1 is GTSNPN and CDR2 is SVGIG in the germline V gene (reference sequence). The V gene end was trimmed by 5 bases and the J gene end by 2 bases; junction bases not matched to a gene: 10. CDR3 length: 15 residues. Written as DNA, the CDR3 is TGTGCCTGGTCCCGAGGACAGGTCATCACAGATACGCAGTATTTT. This translates into CAWSRGQVITDTQYF.

The V call is TRBV11-2, the J call TRBJ2-1, with 8 bases fitting TRBD2. Trimming removed 1 base from V and 2 bases from J; junction bases left unmatched: 1. The CDR3 has 15 residues. Germline loops: CDR1 SGHAT, CDR2 FQNNGV. For the CDR3, the DNA is TGTGCCAGCAGCTTAGCGCGGGGGGCCTACAATGAGCAGTTCTTC. It specifies CASSLARGAYNEQFF.

The J gene is TRBJ1-1, the V gene TRBV27; D not certain. V dropped 2 bases and J dropped 4 bases, with 11 bases sitting between them. Germline CDR1 reads MNHEY; CDR2 reads SMNVEV (reference sequence). This CDR3 has 14 residues. CDR3 sequence reads: CASSLSPEGTEAFF. The CDR3 DNA sequence: TGTGCCAGCAGTTTAAGTCCAGAGGGCACTGAAGCTTTCTTT.

This chain links TRBV27 with TRBJ1-5; 9 bases match TRBD1. Trimming cost V 4 bases and J 2 bases; bases outside gene matches: 3. The germline V gene has CDR1 MNHEY and CDR2 SMNVEV (reference sequence). The CDR3 runs 15 residues. CDR3: CASSSGTGRNQPQHF. The CDR3 coding sequence is TGTGCCAGCAGTTCCGGGACAGGGCGCAATCAGCCCCAGCATTTT.

This chain links TRBV5-1 with TRBJ1-1; D may be TRBD1 (5 bases). Germline-derived CDR1 and CDR2 are SGHRS and YFSETQ. CDR3 length equals 13 residues. V was pared by 4 bases and J by 8 bases, with 15 bases between. For the CDR3, the DNA is TGCGCCAGCAGCCGTACCCAGGGTCGGGAAGCTTTCTTT. Its translation: CASSRTQGREAFF. The whole variable domain, filled in from reference TRBV5-1 and TRBJ1-1, reads KAGVTQTPRYLIKTRGQQVTLSCSPISGHRSVSWYQQTPGQGLQFLFEYFSETQRNKGNFPGRFSGRQFSNSRSEMNVSTLELGDSALYLCASSRTQGREAFFGQGTRLTVV.

This clone was seen a few times. The chain has TRBV2 and TRBJ2-7; TRBD2 matches 13 bases. This CDR3 spans 16 amino acids. Germline V CDR1 and CDR2: SNHLY, FYNNEI. V was pared by 8 bases and J by 2 bases, with 9 bases of the junction left unmatched. CDR3 sequence (DNA): TGTGCCAGCGGAGGACTAGCGGGGGCAGTCACCTACGAGCAGTACTTC. This gives the protein CASGGLAGAVTYEQYF.

The J gene is TRBJ1-2, the V gene TRBV6-5; D might be TRBD1 (6 bases). CDR1 and CDR2 from the germline V gene are MNHEY and SVGAGI. This CDR3 comprises 15 residues. V gave up 2 bases and J gave up 7 bases, with 17 bases separating them. The CDR3 here is CASSYPGGALAGYTF. The CDR3, as DNA: TGTGCCAGCAGTTACCCGGGGGGGGCCTTGGCTGGCTACACCTTC.

This rearrangement joins TRBV3-1 (or the pseudogene TRBV3-2) to TRBJ1-4; D might be TRBD1 (6 bases). The length of the CDR3 is 17 residues. Germline lookup yields CDR1 LGHDT and CDR2 YNNKEL (reference sequence). V lost 4 bases to trimming and J lost 0 bases, with 15 bases between them. CDR3 sequence: CASSPHRGGATNEKLFF. CDR3 nucleotides: TGTGCCAGCAGCCCACATCGGGGGGGCGCAACTAATGAAAAACTGTTTTTT.